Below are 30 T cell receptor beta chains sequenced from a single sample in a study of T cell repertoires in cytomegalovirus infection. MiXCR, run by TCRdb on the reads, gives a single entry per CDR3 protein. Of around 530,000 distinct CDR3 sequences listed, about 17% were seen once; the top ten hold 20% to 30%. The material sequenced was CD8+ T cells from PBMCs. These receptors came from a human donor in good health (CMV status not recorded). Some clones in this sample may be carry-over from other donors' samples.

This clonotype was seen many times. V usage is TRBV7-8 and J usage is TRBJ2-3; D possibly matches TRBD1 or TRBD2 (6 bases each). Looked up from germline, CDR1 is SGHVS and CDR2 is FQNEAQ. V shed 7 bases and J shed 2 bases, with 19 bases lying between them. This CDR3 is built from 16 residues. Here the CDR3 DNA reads TGTGCCAGCACCCTACCCGGGGGCCGAACCACAGATACGCAGTATTTT. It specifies CASTLPGGRTTDTQYF.

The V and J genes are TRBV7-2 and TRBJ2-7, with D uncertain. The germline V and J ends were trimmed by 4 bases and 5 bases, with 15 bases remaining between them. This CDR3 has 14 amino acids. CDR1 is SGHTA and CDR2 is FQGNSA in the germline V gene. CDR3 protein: CASSWFTTCDEQYF. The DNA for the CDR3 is TGTGCCAGCAGCTGGTTCACCACTTGCGACGAGCAGTACTTC. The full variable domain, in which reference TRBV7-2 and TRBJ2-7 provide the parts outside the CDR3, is GAGVSQSPSNKVTEKGKDVELRCDPISGHTALYWYRQSLGQGLEFLIYFQGNSAPDKSGLPSDRFSAERTGGSVSTLTIQRTQQEDSAVYLCASSWFTTCDEQYFGPGTRLTVT.

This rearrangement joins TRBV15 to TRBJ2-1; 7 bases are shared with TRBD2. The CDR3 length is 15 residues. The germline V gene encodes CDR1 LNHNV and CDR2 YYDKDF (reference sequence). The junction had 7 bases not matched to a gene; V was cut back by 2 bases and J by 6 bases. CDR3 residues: CATSRRQRGLNEQFF. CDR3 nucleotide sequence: TGTGCCACCAGCAGAAGGCAGCGGGGACTCAATGAGCAGTTCTTC.

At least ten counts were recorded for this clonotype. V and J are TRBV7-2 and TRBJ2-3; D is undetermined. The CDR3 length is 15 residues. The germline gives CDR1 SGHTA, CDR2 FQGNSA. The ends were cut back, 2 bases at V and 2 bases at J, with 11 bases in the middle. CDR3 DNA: TGTGCCAGCAGCTTAACAGCGTATCACACAGATACGCAGTATTTT. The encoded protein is CASSLTAYHTDTQYF.

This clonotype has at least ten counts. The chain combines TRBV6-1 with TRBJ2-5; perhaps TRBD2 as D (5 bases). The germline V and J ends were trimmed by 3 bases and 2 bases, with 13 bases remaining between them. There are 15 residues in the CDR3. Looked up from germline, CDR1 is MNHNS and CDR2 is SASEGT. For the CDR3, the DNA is TGTGCCAGCAGTGAGATCCGGGAAGTACAAGAGACCCAGTACTTC. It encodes CASSEIREVQETQYF.

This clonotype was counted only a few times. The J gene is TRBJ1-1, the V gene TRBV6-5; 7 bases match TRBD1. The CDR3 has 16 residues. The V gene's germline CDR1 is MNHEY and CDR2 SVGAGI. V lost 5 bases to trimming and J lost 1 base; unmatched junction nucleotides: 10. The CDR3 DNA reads TGTGCCAGCAGTCGTACCAGGGGGTTCAGGAACACTGAAGCTTTCTTT. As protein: CASSRTRGFRNTEAFF.

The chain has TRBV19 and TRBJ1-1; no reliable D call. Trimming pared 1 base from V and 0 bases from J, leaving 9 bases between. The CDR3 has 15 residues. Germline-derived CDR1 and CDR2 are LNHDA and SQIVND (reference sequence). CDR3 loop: CASSIGAAMNTEAFF. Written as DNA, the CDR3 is TGTGCCAGTAGTATAGGCGCAGCAATGAACACTGAAGCTTTCTTT. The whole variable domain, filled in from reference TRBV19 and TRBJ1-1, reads DGGITQSPKYLFRKEGQNVTLSCEQNLNHDAMYWYRQDPGQGLRLIYYSQIVNDFQKGDIAEGYSVSREKKESFPLTVTSAQKNPTAFYLCASSIGAAMNTEAFFGQGTRLTVV.

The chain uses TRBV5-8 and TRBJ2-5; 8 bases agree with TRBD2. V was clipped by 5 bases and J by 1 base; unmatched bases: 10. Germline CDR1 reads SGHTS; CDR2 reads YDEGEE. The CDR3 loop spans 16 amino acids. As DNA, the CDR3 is TGTGCCAGCAGACCGCTGGGGCGGGGGGCCCAAGAGACCCAGTACTTC. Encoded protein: CASRPLGRGAQETQYF. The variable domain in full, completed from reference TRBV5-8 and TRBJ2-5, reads EAGVTQSPTHLIKTRGQQATLRCSPISGHTSVYWYQQALGLGLQFLLWYDEGEERNRGNFPPRFSGRQFPNYSSELNVNALELEDSALYLCASRPLGRGAQETQYFGPGTRLLVL.

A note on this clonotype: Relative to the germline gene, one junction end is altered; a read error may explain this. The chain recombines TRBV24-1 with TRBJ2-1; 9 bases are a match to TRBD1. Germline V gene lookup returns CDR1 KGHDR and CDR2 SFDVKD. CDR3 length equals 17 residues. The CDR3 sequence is CATSGLRQGQGIYEQVF. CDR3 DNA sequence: TGTGCCACCAGTGGCCTGAGGCAAGGACAGGGGATCTATGAGCAGGTCTTC.

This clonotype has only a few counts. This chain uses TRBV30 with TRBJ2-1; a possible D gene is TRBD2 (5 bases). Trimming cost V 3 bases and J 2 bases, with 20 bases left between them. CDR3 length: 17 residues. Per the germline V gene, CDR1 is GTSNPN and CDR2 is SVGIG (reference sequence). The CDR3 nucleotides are TGTGCCTGGAGCGGGTCTCTAGGGAGCCAGCCCTACAATGAGCAGTTCTTC. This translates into CAWSGSLGSQPYNEQFF. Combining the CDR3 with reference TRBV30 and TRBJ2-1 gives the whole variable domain SQTIHQWPATLVQPVGSPLSLECTVEGTSNPNLYWYRQAAGRGLQLLFYSVGIGQISSEVPQNLSASRPQDRQFILSSKKLLLSDSGFYLCAWSGSLGSQPYNEQFFGPGTRLTVL.

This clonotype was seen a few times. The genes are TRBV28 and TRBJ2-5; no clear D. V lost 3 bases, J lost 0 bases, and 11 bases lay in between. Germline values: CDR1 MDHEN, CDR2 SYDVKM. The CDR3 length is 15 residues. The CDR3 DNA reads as TGTGCCAGCAGTTTTAGGCACCGGAACCAAGAGACCCAGTACTTC. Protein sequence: CASSFRHRNQETQYF.

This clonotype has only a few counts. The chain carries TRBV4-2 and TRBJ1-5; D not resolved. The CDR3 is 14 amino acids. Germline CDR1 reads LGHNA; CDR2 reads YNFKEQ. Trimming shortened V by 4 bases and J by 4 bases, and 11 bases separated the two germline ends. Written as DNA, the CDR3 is TGTGCCAGCAGCCCGGTCGGGCGAAATCAGCCCCAGCATTTT. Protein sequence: CASSPVGRNQPQHF.

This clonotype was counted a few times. CDR3 loop: CASSYSGGTRETQYF. In nucleotides, the CDR3 is TGTGCCAGCAGTTACAGCGGGGGGACCCGGGAGACCCAGTACTTC. The chain is built from TRBV6-5 and TRBJ2-5, with 9 positions matching TRBD2. J lost 5 bases, V lost 2 bases, and 6 bases had no gene match. Germline V gene sequence: CDR1 MNHEY, CDR2 SVGAGI. The CDR3 length is 15 residues.

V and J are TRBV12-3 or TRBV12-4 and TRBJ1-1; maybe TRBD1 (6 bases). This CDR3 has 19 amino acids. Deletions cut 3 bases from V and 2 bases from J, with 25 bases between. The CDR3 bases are TGTGCCAGCAGTTTGGTTTTACAGGGCGGACTACTCCGTAACACTGAAGCTTTCTTT. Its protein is CASSLVLQGGLLRNTEAFF.

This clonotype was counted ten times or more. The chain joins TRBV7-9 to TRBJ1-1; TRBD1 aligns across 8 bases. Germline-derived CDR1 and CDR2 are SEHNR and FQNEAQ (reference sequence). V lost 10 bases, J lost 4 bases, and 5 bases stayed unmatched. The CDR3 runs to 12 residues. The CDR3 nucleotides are TGTGCCACCAGGGGGCCCGGCACTGAAGCTTTCTTT. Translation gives CATRGPGTEAFF.

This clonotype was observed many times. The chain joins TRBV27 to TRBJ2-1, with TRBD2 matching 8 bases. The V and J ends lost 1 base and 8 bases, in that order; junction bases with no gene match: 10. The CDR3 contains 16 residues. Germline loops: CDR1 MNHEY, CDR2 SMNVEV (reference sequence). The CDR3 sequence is CASSLFGGGTFDEQFF. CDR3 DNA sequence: TGTGCCAGCAGTTTATTTGGCGGGGGGACTTTCGATGAGCAGTTCTTC.

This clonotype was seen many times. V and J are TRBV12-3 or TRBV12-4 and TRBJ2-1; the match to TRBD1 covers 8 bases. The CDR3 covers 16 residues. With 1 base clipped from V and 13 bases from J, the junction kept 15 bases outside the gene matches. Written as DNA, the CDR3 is TGTGCCAGCAGTTTAGACCCAGGACAGGGTCGGAGGGACCAGTTCTTC. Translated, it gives CASSLDPGQGRRDQFF.

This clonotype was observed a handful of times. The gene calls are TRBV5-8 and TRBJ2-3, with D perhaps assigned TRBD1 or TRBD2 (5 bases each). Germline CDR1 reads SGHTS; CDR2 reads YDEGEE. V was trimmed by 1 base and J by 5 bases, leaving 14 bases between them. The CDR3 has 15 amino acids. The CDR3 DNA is TGTGCCAGCAGCTTGAGGGTCAGTGGGGGAGATACGCAGTATTTT. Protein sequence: CASSLRVSGGDTQYF.

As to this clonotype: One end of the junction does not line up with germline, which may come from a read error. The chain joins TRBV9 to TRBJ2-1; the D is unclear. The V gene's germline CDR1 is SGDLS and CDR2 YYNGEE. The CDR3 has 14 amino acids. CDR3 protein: CASSVENRLNEQLF. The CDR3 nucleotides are TGTGCCAGCAGCGTAGAGAACAGACTCAATGAGCAGTTATTC.

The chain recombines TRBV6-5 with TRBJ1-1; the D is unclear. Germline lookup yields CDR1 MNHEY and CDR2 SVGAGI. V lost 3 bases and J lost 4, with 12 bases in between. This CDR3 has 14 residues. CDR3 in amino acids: CASSYRRLVTEAFF. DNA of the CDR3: TGTGCCAGCAGTTATAGACGGCTGGTCACTGAAGCTTTCTTT.

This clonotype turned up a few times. The CDR3 DNA is TGTGCCAGCAGTCTAGGCGTAGGGAGGAACTATGGCTACACCTTC. The encoded protein is CASSLGVGRNYGYTF. The V and J genes are TRBV27 and TRBJ1-2; D is unresolved. CDR1 and CDR2 from the germline V gene are MNHEY and SMNVEV (reference sequence). The CDR3 loop spans 15 amino acids. The V end was cut by 5 bases, the J end by 2 bases, with 15 bases between.

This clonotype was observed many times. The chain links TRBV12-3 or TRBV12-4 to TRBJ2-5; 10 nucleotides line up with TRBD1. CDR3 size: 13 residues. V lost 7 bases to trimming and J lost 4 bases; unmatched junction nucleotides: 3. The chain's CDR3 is CASTGTGAETQYF. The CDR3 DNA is TGTGCCAGCACCGGGACAGGGGCAGAGACCCAGTACTTC.

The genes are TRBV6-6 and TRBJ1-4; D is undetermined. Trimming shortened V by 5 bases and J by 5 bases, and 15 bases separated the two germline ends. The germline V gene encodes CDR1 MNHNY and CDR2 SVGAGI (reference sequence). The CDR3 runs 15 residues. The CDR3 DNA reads TGTGCCAGCAGTGCATACAAAAGGTTAAATGAAAAACTGTTTTTT. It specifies CASSAYKRLNEKLFF.

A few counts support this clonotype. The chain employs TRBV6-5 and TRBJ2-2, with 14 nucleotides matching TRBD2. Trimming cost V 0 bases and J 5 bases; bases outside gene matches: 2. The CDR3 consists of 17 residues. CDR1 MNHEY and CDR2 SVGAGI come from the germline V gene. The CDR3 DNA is TGTGCCAGCAGTTACTCGGGACTAGCGGGAGTAACCGGGGAGCTGTTTTTT. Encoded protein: CASSYSGLAGVTGELFF.

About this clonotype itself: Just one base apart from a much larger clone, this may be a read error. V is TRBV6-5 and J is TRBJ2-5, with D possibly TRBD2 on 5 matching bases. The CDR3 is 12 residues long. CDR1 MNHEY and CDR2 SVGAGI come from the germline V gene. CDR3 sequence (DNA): TGTGCCAGCAGTTACCGGGGAGAGACCAAGTACTTC. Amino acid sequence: CASSYRGETKYF.

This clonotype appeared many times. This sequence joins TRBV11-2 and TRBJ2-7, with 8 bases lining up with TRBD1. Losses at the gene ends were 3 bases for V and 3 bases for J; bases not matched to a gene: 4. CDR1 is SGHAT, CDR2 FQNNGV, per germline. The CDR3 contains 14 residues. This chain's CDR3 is CASSLGQAYYEQYF. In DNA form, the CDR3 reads TGTGCCAGCAGCTTGGGACAGGCTTACTACGAGCAGTACTTC. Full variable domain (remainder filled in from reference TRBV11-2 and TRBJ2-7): EAGVAQSPRYKIIEKRQSVAFWCNPISGHATLYWYQQILGQGPKLLIQFQNNGVVDDSQLPKDRFSAERLKGVDSTLKIQPAKLEDSAVYLCASSLGQAYYEQYFGPGTRLTVT.

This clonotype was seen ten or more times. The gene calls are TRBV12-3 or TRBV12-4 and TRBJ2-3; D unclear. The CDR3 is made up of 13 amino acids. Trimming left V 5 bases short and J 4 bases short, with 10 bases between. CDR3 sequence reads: CASSMEEADTQYF. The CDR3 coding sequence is TGTGCCAGCAGTATGGAAGAGGCAGATACGCAGTATTTT.

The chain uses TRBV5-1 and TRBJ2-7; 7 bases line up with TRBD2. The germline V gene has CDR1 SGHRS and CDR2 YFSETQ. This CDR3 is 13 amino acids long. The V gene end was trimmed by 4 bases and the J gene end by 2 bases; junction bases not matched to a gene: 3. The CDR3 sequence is CASSGSGAYEQYF. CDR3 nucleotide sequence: TGCGCCAGCAGCGGGAGCGGGGCCTACGAGCAGTACTTC.

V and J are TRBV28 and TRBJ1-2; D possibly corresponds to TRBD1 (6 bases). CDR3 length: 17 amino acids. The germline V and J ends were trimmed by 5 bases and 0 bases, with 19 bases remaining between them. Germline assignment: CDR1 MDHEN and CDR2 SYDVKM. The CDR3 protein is CASSRRRGALANYGYTF. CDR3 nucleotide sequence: TGTGCCAGCAGTCGGCGCCGGGGGGCCTTAGCTAACTATGGCTACACCTTC.

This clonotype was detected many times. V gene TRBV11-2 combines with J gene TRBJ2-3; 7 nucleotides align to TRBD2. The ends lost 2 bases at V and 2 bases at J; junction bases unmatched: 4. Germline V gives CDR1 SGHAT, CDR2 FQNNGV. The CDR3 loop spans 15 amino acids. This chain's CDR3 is CASSLISGDTDTQYF. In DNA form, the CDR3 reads TGTGCCAGCAGCTTAATAAGCGGGGACACAGATACGCAGTATTTT.